The T cell receptor beta chain described here comes from a study of molecular identifiers for immune sequencing clone quantification. Naive CD8 T cells, phenotype CD8+CD4-CCR7+CD45RA+, were sorted. Study results and limitations: Detectable among about a million naive cells, according to reports, was Jurkat TCR RNA spiked in from one cell. A shared barcode on identical TCR molecules could lead to underestimated sizes for highly expanded clones.

This clonotype was found many times. The antigen remains undetermined. V lost 1 base and J 1 base, leaving 8 bases between the germline ends. CDR3 size: 14 residues. Germline CDR1 reads SGDLS; CDR2 reads YYNGEE. TCRdb called the PCR reads again in MiXCR, with one record for every CDR3 protein. In the table there are about half a million distinct CDR3 sequences, roughly 23% of which are singletons. Material: naive CD8+ T cells from blood, with Jurkat cell RNA spiked in. Subset noted: FACS-sorted CD8+CD4-CCR7+CD45RA+ naive T cells. The V gene is TRBV9, the J gene TRBJ1-1; D is undetermined. The TCR originated in a human donor in good health. Some libraries in this study had Jurkat cell RNA spiked in. The DNA for the CDR3 is TGTGCCAGCAGCGTATCTGTGGCGAACACTGAAGCTTTCTTT. Encoded protein: CASSVSVANTEAFF.